This T cell receptor beta chain was sequenced in a study of T cells after yellow fever vaccination (dated by TCRdb to between 2018 and 2021). Notes on the research overall: Staining for CD3, CD45RA, CCR7 and CD95 was used to sort memory subsets (EM, EMRA, CM and Tscm) on a BD FACS Aria III. The SMART-Seq v4 Ultra Low Input RNA kit was used to prepare libraries from fractions with low cell numbers. To follow T-cell clones before and after primary and booster YFV17D yellow fever vaccination, bulk TCR alpha and beta repertoires were sequenced over time. Two healthy male donors, one aged 18 to 30 and one aged 30 to 40 years, were included in the cohort. Blood samples were taken at several timepoints before and after primary and secondary immunization, and bulk PBMC replicates and cell subsets were isolated. Memory subsets were sorted on days 0, 15 and 45 and at 18 months after primary vaccination, and on days 0, 15 and 45 after the 30-year booster. What the work shows at the level of the full study, not this receptor alone: On day 0, almost all vaccine-responding clonotypes were found to be below detection in the sorted memory subsets. Most clones expanded after primary vaccination were re-detected after the booster (around 96% of CD4 and around nine tenths of CD8), suggesting broad memory maintenance. Only a couple of donors were included in the study, so the extent to which the findings can be generalized is limited. Because abundant contaminating clonotypes from the bulk population could be contained in FACS-sorted repertoires, computational filtering was required. Compared with the primary T-cell response, the secondary T-cell response was faster but weaker, reaching its peak on day 5 rather than on day 15. A small share of clonotypes occurred in both CD4 and CD8 compartments, likely arising from convergent recombination.

In this sample, this clonotype turned up many times. No much larger clone exists at a distance of one base, and base qualities are not known. According to the study, the label for this sample's treatment or condition signals: live attenuated yellow fever vaccine strain. A standard Ficoll-Paque protocol was used to isolate PBMCs from peripheral blood. For sorted memory subsets, RNA extraction was done with the RNeasy Micro Kit. TCR cDNA was synthesized by 5'RACE template switching, through which a universal primer site and unique molecular identifiers were introduced. cDNA synthesis was primed from both the TCR alpha and TCR beta constant segments. Library amplification involved two PCR steps, and the second step added sample barcodes and sequencing adapters. Sequencing of libraries was performed on Illumina HiSeq 2500 (2x100 bp) or NovaSeq (2x150 bp). The source study handled its data this way. MIGEC was used to demultiplex reads and collapse the reads into UMI consensus sequences, and MiXCR was used for V(D)J alignment. Vaccine-responding clonotypes were defined with edgeR using replicate PBMC samples, requiring FDR below 0.01 and a log2 fold change above 5 up to day 15. Each bulk clonotype received a CD4 or CD8 identity based on whether the sequenced CD4 or CD8 repertoire contained that clonotype at higher abundance. To estimate the distribution of each clone across memory phenotypes, clonotype frequencies in memory subsets were weighted by FACS-sorted cell numbers. Starting from the raw public reads, TCRdb applied fastp trimming at Q25, assembled clones with MiXCR and retained in-frame beta chains. Under each unique CDR3 protein, matching rows form one entry showing the most common genes and DNA. TCRdb's processing, not the study's, gives the V and J calls here. This sample comprises 25,000 to 40,000 distinct CDR3 sequences, less than 8% of them detected only once. The ten most abundant clones make up approximately 22% of the sample.

CDR1 and CDR2 are read off the germline V gene as SGHDN and FVKESK. Spanning cysteine to phenylalanine, the CDR3 consists of 13 amino acids. Only the CDR3 portion is preserved as DNA: 39 bases, with reading frame beginning at the first base. The V end loses 4 bases and the J end loses 6 bases, and a stretch of 12 bases separates them. The material sequenced was PBMCs, either bulk or a sorted T-cell subset (CD4+, CD8+, memory, or dextramer-sorted; not recorded which), taken on the day of the first yellow fever vaccination. The rearranged chain carries TRBV14 and TRBJ1-1; the D segment cannot be called with confidence. The sequence was obtained from a man aged 18 to 29 who received the YFV17D yellow fever vaccine. The DNA sequence is TGTGCCAGCAGCCCCTGGGGTTACTCTGAAGCTTTCTTT. Its translation is CASSPWGYSEAFF.